This TCR beta chain derives from a study of CD8+ T cells in alopecia areata. Study outcomes and limitations: Both scalp clonality and the expanded CD8+ clones among the top 100 showed a significant decrease with tofacitinib. Many expanded lesional clones persisted during tofacitinib (in both scalp and blood).

Treatment of the sample: oral pan-JAK inhibitor, 5-10 mg twice daily. This clone appeared a single time. The antigen is undetermined. Germline is not matched at one junction end, which may reflect a read error. Sequencing used cDNA as its template, made by extracting RNA and reverse transcribing it. Assay: immunoSEQ multiplex PCR; the TCRdb copy retains only in-frame clones and omits some. Here the sample spans 150,000 to 200,000 clones, about two thirds being singletons. Per germline, CDR1 SGHNT and CDR2 YYREEE (reference sequence). This CDR3 is built from 14 residues. The sequence derives from a human donor with alopecia areata. This sample comprised CD4+ T cells sorted from blood, obtained at week 4, from a patient treated with tofacitinib. The chain carries TRBV5-4 and TRBJ2-5; 11 nucleotides match TRBD2. CDR3 sequence: CASSGTSGQETQYF. Here the CDR3 DNA reads TGCGCCAGCAGCGGGACTAGCGGCCAAGAGACCCAGTACTTC.